This record looks at one T cell receptor (beta chain) sequence and its context. This sample was taken from a study of T cell changes during pregnancy in multiple sclerosis. Per the germline V gene, CDR1 is SGDLS and CDR2 is YYNGEE. Trimming removed 0 bases from V and 2 bases from J, with 8 bases in between. CDR3 size: 14 residues. The repertoire was sequenced with immunoSEQ multiplex PCR; TCRdb's copy has only in-frame clones and lacks some. The data hold about 36,000 clones, with roughly 93% observed a single time. This TCR was recovered from a female donor with multiple sclerosis, enrolled in a pregnancy study. The chain recombines TRBV9 with TRBJ1-2, with a weak D call TRBD1 (5 bases). The specimen comprised CD4+ T cells from peripheral blood mononuclear cells, sampled in the first trimester of pregnancy. The CDR3 DNA is TGTGCCAGCAGCGTAGGACAGAAAAACTATGGCTACACCTTC. Protein: CASSVGQKNYGYTF.